Listed here are 11 T cell receptor beta chains from one sample, sequenced in a study of shared clonotypes between healthy human individuals. Sequencing used immunoSEQ multiplex PCR; TCRdb keeps in-frame clones, though not all of them. This sample carries about 490,000 clones, around three quarters of them seen once, and the ten largest clones take approximately 12%. The sequenced material came from PBMCs. All receptors derive from a middle-aged woman in good health. Some clones in this sample may be carry-over from other donors' samples.

V usage is TRBV28 and J usage is TRBJ1-1, with D perhaps matching TRBD1 (5 bases). This CDR3 is 13 amino acids long. Germline CDR1 reads MDHEN; CDR2 reads SYDVKM. V lost 5 bases to trimming and J lost 9 bases, with 16 bases between them. The CDR3 here is CASSEQDLAQAFF. DNA of the CDR3: TGTGCCAGCAGTGAACAGGACCTGGCGCAAGCTTTCTTT.

The genes are TRBV19 and TRBJ2-6; unclear D gene. With 10 bases removed from V and 3 bases from J, the gap between germline ends came to 10 bases. The germline V gene encodes CDR1 LNHDA and CDR2 SQIVND (reference sequence). The CDR3 length is 13 residues. The CDR3 region has the DNA TGTGCCACCAAGCTGGATGGGGCCAACGTCCTGACTTTC. It codes for CATKLDGANVLTF.

The chain joins TRBV6-1 to TRBJ1-2; weak D call: TRBD1 (6 bases). Per the germline V gene, CDR1 is MNHNS and CDR2 is SASEGT. The CDR3 covers 15 residues. V was clipped by 3 bases and J by 7 bases, with 18 bases between them. Here the CDR3 reads CASSDQAGGGLGYTF. As DNA, the CDR3 is TGTGCCAGCAGTGACCAAGCCGGGGGGGGGCTTGGCTACACCTTC.

The rearrangement links TRBV9 to TRBJ2-3, with 12 bases matching TRBD1. Germline loops: CDR1 SGDLS, CDR2 YYNGEE. The J segment lost 1 base and the V segment lost 3 bases, leaving 6 bases of the junction unmatched. CDR3 length: 17 residues. The CDR3 coding sequence is TGTGCCAGCAGCGCAGGGGGGACAGGGGGCGGCACAGATACGCAGTATTTT. Translating gives CASSAGGTGGGTDTQYF.

The V gene is TRBV2, the J gene TRBJ2-3; 8 nucleotides line up with TRBD1. Germline loops: CDR1 SNHLY, CDR2 FYNNEI. This CDR3 comprises 15 residues. After removal of 6 bases from V and 6 bases from J, the junction contained 11 bases not matched to a gene. In nucleotides, the CDR3 is TGTGCCAGCAGCCGCGGGTTGACAGGGGTTGATACGCAGTATTTT. Residues: CASSRGLTGVDTQYF.

This clone appeared a single time. This sequence joins TRBV4-1 and TRBJ2-1; unclear D gene. In germline, CDR1 is MGHRA, CDR2 YSYEKL. This CDR3 contains 13 residues. Trimming pared 3 bases from V and 14 bases from J, leaving 17 bases between. CDR3 bases: TGCGCCAGCAGCCATATTTACCCGGACGCCGAGTTCTTC. Translation gives CASSHIYPDAEFF.

This clone was recorded only once. This chain uses TRBV19 with TRBJ1-1, with D possibly TRBD1 on 5 matching bases. The CDR3 is 16 amino acids. CDR1 and CDR2 (germline): LNHDA, SQIVND (reference sequence). V was trimmed by 4 bases and J by 1 base, leaving 16 bases between them. DNA of the CDR3: TGTGCCAGTAGTAACGGTAGGGGTCGTAGGAACACTGAAGCTTTCTTT. This sequence encodes CASSNGRGRRNTEAFF.

This sequence joins TRBV28 and TRBJ2-3; D remains unclear. The germline V gene encodes CDR1 MDHEN and CDR2 SYDVKM. The CDR3 loop spans 12 amino acids. Trimming removed 3 bases from V and 8 bases from J, with 9 bases in between. CDR3 residues: CASSFSSGTQYF. As DNA, the CDR3 is TGTGCCAGCAGTTTTTCGTCGGGTACGCAGTATTTT.

This chain joins TRBV4-3 and TRBJ2-5, with a weak D call TRBD1 (7 bases). V gave up 1 base and J gave up 5 bases, with 14 bases separating them. The CDR3 runs to 15 residues. In germline, CDR1 is LGHNA, CDR2 YSLEER. The CDR3 reads CASSQGRGEWETQYF. Here the CDR3 DNA reads TGCGCCAGCAGCCAAGGCAGGGGGGAGTGGGAGACCCAGTACTTC.

This clone appeared a single time. This rearrangement joins TRBV19 to TRBJ2-7; TRBD2 matches 7 bases. With 6 bases clipped from V and 1 base from J, the junction kept 3 bases outside the gene matches. There are 13 residues in the CDR3. Germline CDR1 LNHDA, CDR2 SQIVND (reference sequence). CDR3 residues: CASRERGSYEQYF. CDR3 nucleotides: TGTGCCAGTAGGGAGCGGGGATCCTACGAGCAGTACTTC. The whole variable domain, filled in from reference TRBV19 and TRBJ2-7, reads DGGITQSPKYLFRKEGQNVTLSCEQNLNHDAMYWYRQDPGQGLRLIYYSQIVNDFQKGDIAEGYSVSREKKESFPLTVTSAQKNPTAFYLCASRERGSYEQYFGPGTRLTVT.

The genes are TRBV5-1 and TRBJ2-7; D remains unclear. CDR1 is SGHRS, CDR2 YFSETQ, per germline. This CDR3 has 13 residues. Trimming took 5 bases from V and 3 from J, leaving 12 bases between them. The CDR3 DNA is TGCGCCAGCAGTCTCGGGCCCCGCTACGAGCAGTACTTC. This gives the protein CASSLGPRYEQYF.